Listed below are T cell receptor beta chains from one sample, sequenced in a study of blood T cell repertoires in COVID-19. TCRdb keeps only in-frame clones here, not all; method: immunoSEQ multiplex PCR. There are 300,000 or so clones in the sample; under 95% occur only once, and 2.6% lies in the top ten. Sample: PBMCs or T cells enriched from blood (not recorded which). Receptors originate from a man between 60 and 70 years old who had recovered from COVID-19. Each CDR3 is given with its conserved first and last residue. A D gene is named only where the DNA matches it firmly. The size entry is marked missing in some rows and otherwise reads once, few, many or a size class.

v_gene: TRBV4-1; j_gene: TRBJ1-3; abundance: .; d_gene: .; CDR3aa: CASSQDDTSGNTIYF; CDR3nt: TGCGCCAGCAGCCAAGACGACACCTCTGGAAACACCATATATTTT
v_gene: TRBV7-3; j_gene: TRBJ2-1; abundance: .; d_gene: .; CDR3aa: CASSLTARPYNEQFF; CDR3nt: TGTGCCAGCAGCTTAACGGCCCGCCCGTACAATGAGCAGTTCTTC
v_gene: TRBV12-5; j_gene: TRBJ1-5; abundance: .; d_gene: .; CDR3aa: CASGLFQGTYSNQPQHF; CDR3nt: TGTGCTAGTGGTTTGTTCCAGGGAACTTATAGCAATCAGCCCCAGCATTTT
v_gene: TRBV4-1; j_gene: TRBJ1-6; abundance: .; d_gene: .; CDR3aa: CASSQGWSVDNSPLHF; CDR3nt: TGCGCCAGCAGCCAAGGTTGGAGCGTAGATAATTCACCCCTCCACTTT
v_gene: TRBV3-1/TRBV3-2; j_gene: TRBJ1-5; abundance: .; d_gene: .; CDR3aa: CASSSTGNQPQHF; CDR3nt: TGTGCCAGCAGCTCCACAGGGAATCAGCCCCAGCATTTT
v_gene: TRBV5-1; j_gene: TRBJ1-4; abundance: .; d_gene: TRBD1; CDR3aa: CASSSRPGQGSEKLFF; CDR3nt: TGCGCCAGCAGCTCGAGACCGGGACAGGGTAGCGAAAAACTGTTTTTT
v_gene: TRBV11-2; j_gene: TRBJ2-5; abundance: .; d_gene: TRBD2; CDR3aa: CASSRTSGGGTRETQYF; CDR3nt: TGTGCCAGCAGCCGGACTAGCGGGGGGGGGACTCGAGAGACCCAGTACTTC
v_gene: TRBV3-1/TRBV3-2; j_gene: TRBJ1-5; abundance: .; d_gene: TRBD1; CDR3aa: CASSQGTGQGQPQHF; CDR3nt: TGTGCCAGCAGCCAGGGGACAGGGCAAGGACAGCCCCAGCATTTT
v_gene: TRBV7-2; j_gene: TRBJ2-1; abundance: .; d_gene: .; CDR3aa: CASSLNIYNEQFF; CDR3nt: TGTGCCAGCAGCCTTAACATCTACAATGAGCAGTTCTTC
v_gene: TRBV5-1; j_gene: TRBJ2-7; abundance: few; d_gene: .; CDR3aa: CASSLGTTDSYEQYF; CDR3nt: TGCGCCAGCAGCTTGGGTACTACGGACAGCTACGAGCAGTACTTC
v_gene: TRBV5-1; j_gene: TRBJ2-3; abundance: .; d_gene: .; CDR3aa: CASSLESGDTQYF; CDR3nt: TGCGCCAGCAGCTTGGAGTCCGGGGATACGCAGTATTTT
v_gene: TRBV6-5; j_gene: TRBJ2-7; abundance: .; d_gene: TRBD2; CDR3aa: CASRQLSSGGEQYF; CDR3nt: TGTGCCAGCAGGCAACTCTCCTCGGGGGGCGAGCAGTACTTC
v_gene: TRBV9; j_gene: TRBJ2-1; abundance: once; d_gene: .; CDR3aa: CASSPRRGGGLNEQFF; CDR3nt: TGTGCCAGCAGCCCCCGAAGGGGGGGAGGACTCAATGAGCAGTTCTTC
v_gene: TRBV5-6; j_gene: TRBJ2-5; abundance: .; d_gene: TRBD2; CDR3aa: CASSSTSGVLETQYF; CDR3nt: TGTGCCAGCAGCTCGACTAGCGGGGTGTTGGAGACCCAGTACTTC
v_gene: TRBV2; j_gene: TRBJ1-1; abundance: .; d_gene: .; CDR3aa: CASSEREMNTEAFF; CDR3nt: TGTGCCAGCAGTGAGCGGGAGATGAACACTGAAGCTTTCTTT
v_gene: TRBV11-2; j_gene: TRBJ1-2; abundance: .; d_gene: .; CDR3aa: CASSLTGGSYGYTF; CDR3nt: TGTGCCAGCAGCTTGACAGGTGGCAGCTATGGCTACACCTTC
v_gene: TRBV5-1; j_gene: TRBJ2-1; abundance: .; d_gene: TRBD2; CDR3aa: CASSLGLAGYNEQFF; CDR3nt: TGCGCCAGCAGCTTGGGACTAGCGGGATACAATGAGCAGTTCTTC
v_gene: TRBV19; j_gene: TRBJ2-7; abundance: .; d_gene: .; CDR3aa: CASSSQAVSYEQYF; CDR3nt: TGTGCCAGTAGTAGTCAAGCGGTCTCCTACGAGCAGTACTTC
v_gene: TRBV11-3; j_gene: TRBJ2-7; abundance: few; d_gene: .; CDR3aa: CASSPRWSYEQYF; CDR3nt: TGTGCCAGCAGCCCTCGATGGAGCTACGAGCAGTACTTC
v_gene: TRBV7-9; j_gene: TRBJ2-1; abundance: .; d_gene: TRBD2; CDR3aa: CASSSSGNEQFF; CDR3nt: TGTGCCAGCAGTTCTAGCGGCAATGAGCAGTTCTTC
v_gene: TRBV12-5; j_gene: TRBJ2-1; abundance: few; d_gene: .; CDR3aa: CASGLVRNRREEQFF; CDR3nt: TGTGCTAGTGGTTTGGTACGTAACAGGAGAGAGGAGCAGTTCTTC
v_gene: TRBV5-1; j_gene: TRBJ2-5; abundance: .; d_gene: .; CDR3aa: CASSSSGTKTQETQYF; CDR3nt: TGCGCCAGCAGCTCAAGCGGAACTAAAACCCAAGAGACCCAGTACTTC
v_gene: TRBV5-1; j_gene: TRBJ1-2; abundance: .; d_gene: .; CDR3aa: CASSPVGALKGYGYTF; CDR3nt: TGCGCCAGCAGCCCGGTTGGGGCCCTGAAGGGGTATGGCTACACCTTC
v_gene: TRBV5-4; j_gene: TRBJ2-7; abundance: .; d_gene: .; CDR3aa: CASSIGLTVLYEQYF; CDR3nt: TGTGCCAGCAGCATAGGACTCACAGTTCTCTACGAGCAGTACTTC
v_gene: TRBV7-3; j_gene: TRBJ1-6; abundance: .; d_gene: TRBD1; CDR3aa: CASSHDRGLNSYNSPLHF; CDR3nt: TGTGCCAGCAGCCACGACAGGGGGCTAAATTCCTATAATTCACCCCTCCACTTT
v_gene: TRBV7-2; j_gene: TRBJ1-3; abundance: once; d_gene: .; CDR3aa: CASSSSGTSSGNTIYF; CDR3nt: TGTGCCAGCAGCTCATCCGGGACAAGCTCTGGAAACACCATATATTTT
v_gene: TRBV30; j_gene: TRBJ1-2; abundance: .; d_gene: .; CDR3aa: CAWSAGVGGYTF; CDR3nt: TGTGCCTGGAGCGCGGGGGTGGGTGGCTACACCTTC
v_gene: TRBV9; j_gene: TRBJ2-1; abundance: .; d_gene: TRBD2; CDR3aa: CASSVGTGTSIDEQFF; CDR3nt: TGTGCCAGCAGCGTAGGGACCGGGACTAGCATCGATGAGCAGTTCTTC
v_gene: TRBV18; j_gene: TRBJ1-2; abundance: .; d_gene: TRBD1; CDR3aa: CASSPAWTGDYGYTF; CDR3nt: TGTGCCAGCTCACCAGCCTGGACAGGGGACTATGGCTACACCTTC
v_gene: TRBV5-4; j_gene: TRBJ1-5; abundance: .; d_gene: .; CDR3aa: CASSIDPGGNQPQHF; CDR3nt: TGTGCCAGCAGCATAGATCCCGGCGGGAATCAGCCCCAGCATTTT
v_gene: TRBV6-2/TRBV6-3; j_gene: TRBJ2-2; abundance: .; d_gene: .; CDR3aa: CASTPGELNTGELFF; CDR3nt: TGTGCCAGCACCCCCGGGGAGCTGAACACCGGGGAGCTGTTTTTT
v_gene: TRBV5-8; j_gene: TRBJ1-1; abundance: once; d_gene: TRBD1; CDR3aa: CASSLPTGRNTEAFF; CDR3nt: TGTGCCAGCAGCTTACCGACAGGGAGGAACACTGAAGCTTTCTTT
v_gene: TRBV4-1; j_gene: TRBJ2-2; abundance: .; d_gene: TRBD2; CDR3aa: CASSQVAGVVGELFF; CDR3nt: TGCGCCAGCAGCCAAGTAGCGGGAGTTGTCGGGGAGCTGTTTTTT
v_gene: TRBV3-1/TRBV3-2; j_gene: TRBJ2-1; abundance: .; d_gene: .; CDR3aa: CASSQVYRYNEQFF; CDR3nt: TGTGCCAGCAGCCAAGTCTACAGGTACAATGAGCAGTTCTTC
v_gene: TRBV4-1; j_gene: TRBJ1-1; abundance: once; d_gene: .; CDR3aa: CASSPPLRNTEAFF; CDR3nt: TGCGCCAGCAGCCCACCCCTCAGGAACACTGAAGCTTTCTTT
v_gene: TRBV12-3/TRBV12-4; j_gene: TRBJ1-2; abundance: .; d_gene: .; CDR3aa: CASSLRGGYGYTF; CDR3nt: TGTGCCAGCAGTTTAAGGGGGGGGTATGGCTACACCTTC
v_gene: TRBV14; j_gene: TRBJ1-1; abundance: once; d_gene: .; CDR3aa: CASSPIGTPDTEAFF; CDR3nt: TGTGCCAGCAGTCCCATCGGGACACCGGACACTGAAGCTTTCTTT